The 10 T cell receptor beta chains given below trace back to one sample, sequenced in a study of OX40 agonist ivuxolimab in advanced cancers. Profiling relied on immunoSEQ multiplex PCR, and the TCRdb table lists in-frame clones only, not all of them. The sample contains some 66,000 clones, 70% to 90% of which appear only once. This material consisted of CD4+ or CD8+ T cells sorted from blood, taken in a trial of the OX40 agonist ivuxolimab. The receptors were sampled from an adult with an advanced solid tumor such as melanoma, head and neck, liver or kidney cancer.

This clone was seen more than once but under ten times. The chain joins TRBV19 to TRBJ1-5; D is undetermined. This CDR3 region has 11 residues. V lost 7 bases, J lost 5 bases, and 6 bases lay in between. The germline V gene encodes CDR1 LNHDA and CDR2 SQIVND (reference sequence). CDR3 region: CASTPYQPQHF. For the CDR3, the DNA is TGTGCCAGTACCCCGTATCAGCCCCAGCATTTT.

The chain is built from TRBV14 and TRBJ1-2; D unresolved. The V gene lost 0 bases and the J gene lost 4 bases, with 18 bases spanning the gap. Per germline, CDR1 SGHDN and CDR2 FVKESK. The CDR3 is 17 amino acids. The CDR3 region has the DNA TGTGCCAGCAGCCAAGACTTCCAATCGACCCCGAGCTATGGCTACACCTTC. Translation gives CASSQDFQSTPSYGYTF.

The chain uses TRBV11-2 and TRBJ2-3, with 10 bases lining up with TRBD2. The CDR3 runs 15 residues. The germline V gene has CDR1 SGHAT and CDR2 FQNNGV. Trimming took 5 bases from V and 6 from J; bases not matched to a gene: 8. CDR3 amino acids: CASSRTSGWGDTQYF. DNA of the CDR3: TGTGCCAGCAGCCGGACTAGCGGATGGGGGGATACGCAGTATTTT.

This clone is categorized as medium-sized. The chain uses TRBV5-4 and TRBJ1-2, with a weak D call TRBD1 (6 bases). The CDR3 is 13 residues long. Germline-derived CDR1 and CDR2 are SGHNT and YYREEE (reference sequence). Trimming shortened V by 2 bases and J by 4 bases, and 9 bases separated the two germline ends. CDR3 sequence: CASSLGGSYGYTF. DNA for the CDR3: TGTGCCAGCAGCTTAGGGGGGAGCTATGGCTACACCTTC.

A few counts support this clone. The chain employs TRBV7-9 and TRBJ1-1; D not resolved. The CDR3 contains 14 residues. Trimming left V 1 base short and J 0 bases short, with 6 bases between. Germline V gene lookup returns CDR1 SEHNR and CDR2 FQNEAQ (reference sequence). Here the CDR3 reads CASSLGRLNTEAFF. The CDR3 DNA reads as TGTGCCAGCAGCTTAGGACGGTTGAACACTGAAGCTTTCTTT.

The chain uses TRBV14 and TRBJ2-2; TRBD1 aligns across 12 bases. Germline CDR1 and CDR2: SGHDN and FVKESK. Trimming removed 4 bases from V and 5 bases from J; junction bases left unmatched: 5. There are 16 residues in the CDR3. CDR3 loop: CASSLLGQGATGELFF. The CDR3 nucleotides read TGTGCCAGCAGCCTCCTGGGACAGGGGGCAACCGGGGAGCTGTTTTTT.

The genes are TRBV19 and TRBJ1-3, with D unclear. The CDR3 runs 14 residues. V was shortened by 4 bases and J by 0 bases, with 7 bases between the two germline ends. From germline, CDR1 is LNHDA and CDR2 SQIVND (reference sequence). CDR3 coding DNA: TGTGCCAGTAGTAGAACGAGCTCTGGAAACACCATATATTTT. Its protein is CASSRTSSGNTIYF.

The rearrangement joins TRBV6-5 to TRBJ2-5; no reliable D call. The CDR3 contains 14 residues. Germline CDR1 and CDR2: MNHEY and SVGAGI. V lost 0 bases, J lost 4 bases, and 9 bases lay in between. The DNA of the CDR3 is TGTGCCAGCAGTTACTCGAGTAGGATAGAGACCCAGTACTTC. Encoded protein: CASSYSSRIETQYF.

The gene calls are TRBV5-1 and TRBJ1-1, with 8 positions matching TRBD1. The ends lost 3 bases at V and 4 bases at J; junction bases unmatched: 8. Germline V gene lookup returns CDR1 SGHRS and CDR2 YFSETQ. The CDR3 length is 15 residues. The DNA for the CDR3 is TGCGCCAGCAGCTATACAGGGGGGGAGGCCACTGAAGCTTTCTTT. Its translation: CASSYTGGEATEAFF.

The rearrangement uses TRBV5-1 and TRBJ2-5; D gene ambiguous. The CDR3 spans 14 residues. Germline V gene data show CDR1 as SGHRS and CDR2 as YFSETQ. V was shortened by 2 bases and J by 1 base, with 9 bases between the two germline ends. The CDR3 DNA sequence: TGCGCCAGCAGCTTAGGTACTACCCAAGAGACCCAGTACTTC. It yields the protein CASSLGTTQETQYF.